This T cell receptor (beta chain) was sequenced for a study of OX40 agonist ivuxolimab in advanced cancers. About the full investigation: Ivuxolimab was an agonistic, fully human IgG2 monoclonal antibody directed against OX40 (CD134), a costimulatory receptor. Intravenous ivuxolimab was administered to patients every 2 weeks at six dose levels: 0.01, 0.1, 0.3, 1.5, 3 and 10 mg/kg. In the dose-escalation cohort, more than 75% of patients were male, and the mean age was around 60 years, with a range of about 23 to 80. Patients were allowed to have had prior anti-PD-1, anti-PD-L1 or anti-CTLA-4 therapy, and around 40% of the dose-escalation patients had previously received checkpoint inhibitors. Peripheral TCRbeta sequencing was intended to test whether TCR sequence diversity was altered and clonal T-cell expansion was caused by ivuxolimab. The monotherapy dose-escalation portion (N of about 52 patients) of the phase I ivuxolimab trial is reported in the paper. Partial responses occurred in three dose-escalation patients, of whom one had hepatocellular carcinoma and two had cutaneous melanoma. Of the approximately 54 patients in dose escalation, about 20 had hepatocellular carcinoma, around 15 had melanoma, 9 had renal cell carcinoma and 9 had head and neck cancer. What the work shows at the level of the full study, not this receptor alone: Low levels of normalized T-cell clonal expansion were also seen in some patients who did not respond. After ivuxolimab, expanded clones were on average more numerous among CD8+ T cells than among CD4+ T cells. At doses of 0.1 to 3.0 mg/kg, clonal expansion of both CD4+ and CD8+ T cells in blood was seen between baseline and week 6. The antigen specificity of the clonally expanded peripheral T cells was not determined. In the 0.1-3.0 mg/kg groups, partial responders had among the lowest normalized peripheral clonal expansion, particularly in CD8+ T cells.

As concerns this clone: The antigen this receptor binds is unknown. Per-base qualities were not stored, and no clone one base away is much larger.

The trial excluded patients who had a history of autoimmune disease or who were on systemic immunosuppression. Peripheral blood for TCR sequencing was drawn from every dose cohort at baseline, at cycle 4 day 1 and at cycle 7 day 1. Samples were obtained from an open-label, multicenter, first-in-human phase I dose-escalation trial of ivuxolimab. Adults with locally advanced or metastatic head and neck squamous cell, hepatocellular, melanoma or renal cell carcinoma were enrolled in the trial. Before TCR sequencing, CD4+ T cells and CD8+ T cells were sorted from peripheral blood as separate populations. The germline V gene (reference sequence) yields SEHNR for CDR1 and FQNEAQ for CDR2. From the cysteine up to the phenylalanine, the CDR3 has a length of 14 residues. Only the CDR3 region is kept as DNA, spanning 42 bases read in frame from base 1. The V and J ends are trimmed by 1 base and 2 bases, leaving 9 bases between them.

Genomic DNA was extracted from sorted cells for sequencing of the TCRbeta CDR3 region. The immunoSEQ Assay was used for sequencing of TCRbeta CDR3 regions. TCRdb limited this immuneACCESS table to in-frame rearrangements with V and J called. A share of clones is missing; checked studies link under half to unresolved V genes, and the rest is unexplained. The sample table holds approximately 80,000 clones, of which about 94% were seen once. The biggest ten clones account for about 10% of the sample. This sample comprised CD4+ or CD8+ T cells sorted from blood, obtained in a trial of the OX40 agonist ivuxolimab. The V and J segments used are TRBV7-9 and TRBJ2-7; no D gene call is confident. This receptor was taken from an adult with an advanced solid tumor such as melanoma, head and neck, liver or kidney cancer. In nucleotide form, the sequence is TGTGCCAGCAGCTTAGTCCCTTCGCCCTACGAGCAGTACTTC. Translated, it gives CASSLVPSPYEQYF.